Below, one TCR beta chain is given with its context. The length of the CDR3 is 13 residues. CDR1 is GTSNPN, CDR2 SVGIG, per germline (reference sequence). This sample was taken from a study of monozygotic twins with inflammatory bowel disease. TCRdb re-called the 5' RACE reads and gives one entry per CDR3 protein, without DNA. The sample includes around 210,000 distinct CDR3 sequences. Sequenced input: blood. The J gene is TRBJ2-1, the V gene TRBV30; lacking DNA, the TRBD2 call made by TCRdb goes unchecked. The TCR originated in a human donor with ulcerative colitis or Crohn's disease, or a healthy co-twin of an affected twin (not recorded which). The CDR3 spells CAASGASYNEQFF.